Listed below are T cell receptor beta chains from one sample, sequenced in a study of regulatory T cells in long-lasting Graves disease. MiXCR was run by TCRdb on the multiplex PCR reads, yielding one entry per CDR3 protein. The sample shows 350,000 to 500,000 distinct CDR3 sequences, roughly 15% of them seen only once. The same data also contributed to another study, on T cells in Graves' hyperthyroidism and ophthalmopathy.

The input for sequencing was peripheral blood mononuclear cells (PBMCs), taken at new diagnosis, from a patient treated with antithyroid drugs. All receptors derive from a woman in her twenties or thirties with Graves disease. CDR3s include the opening cysteine and the closing phenylalanine or tryptophan. Fields, in order: V gene, J gene, D gene, clone size, CDR3 protein, CDR3 DNA. A D gene is named only where the DNA matches it firmly. The size entry is marked missing in some rows and otherwise reads once, few, many or a size class.

TRBV18,TRBJ2-7,TRBD1,.,CASSPPGTGYEQYF,TGTGCCAGCTCACCCCCCGGGACAGGGTACGAGCAGTACTTC
TRBV3-1,TRBJ1-2,.,many,CASSQKAGYTF,TGTGCCAGCAGCCAAAAGGCGGGCTACACCTTC
TRBV29-1,TRBJ2-2,TRBD1,few,CSVERTGLNTGELFF,TGCAGCGTTGAACGGACAGGGTTAAACACCGGGGAGCTGTTTTTT
TRBV27,TRBJ2-1,TRBD2,.,CARTSGYYNEQFF,TGTGCCAGGACTAGCGGGTACTACAATGAGCAGTTCTTC
TRBV27,TRBJ1-1,.,many,CASSPPGPYPEAFF,TGTGCCAGCAGTCCCCCGGGTCCGTACCCTGAAGCTTTCTTT
TRBV5-4,TRBJ2-1,.,.,CASSLSIKVSYNEQFF,TGTGCCAGCAGCTTGAGTATCAAGGTCTCCTACAATGAGCAGTTCTTC
TRBV29-1,TRBJ1-2,TRBD1,many,CSGRQGDYGYTF,TGCAGCGGGAGACAGGGTGACTATGGCTACACCTTC
TRBV5-1,TRBJ2-1,TRBD2,many,CASSPRPGTSRNNEQFF,TGCGCCAGCAGTCCACGGCCCGGGACTAGCAGAAACAATGAGCAGTTCTTC
TRBV11-2,TRBJ2-7,.,many,CASSLVYRSGLFYEQYF,TGTGCCAGCAGCTTAGTGTACCGATCGGGCCTCTTCTACGAGCAGTACTTC
TRBV6-2/TRBV6-3,TRBJ2-7,.,many,CASSESRAFYEQYF,TGTGCCAGCAGTGAGTCACGGGCATTCTACGAGCAGTACTTC
TRBV6-2/TRBV6-3,TRBJ2-1,TRBD2,.,CASSYSRGVSYNEQFF,TGTGCCAGCAGTTACTCTCGGGGGGTATCCTACAATGAGCAGTTCTTC
TRBV3-1,TRBJ2-2,.,.,CASRSPLGAAGELFF,TGTGCCAGCAGGTCCCCTCTCGGGGCAGCCGGGGAGCTGTTTTTT
TRBV10-2,TRBJ2-5,.,few,CASSEFQYLQTQYF,TGCGCCAGCAGTGAGTTTCAGTATTTACAGACCCAGTACTTC
TRBV4-1,TRBJ2-1,TRBD2,many,CASSPPSGRAQYNEQFF,TGCGCCAGCAGCCCACCGAGCGGGAGGGCCCAGTACAATGAGCAGTTCTTC